This is a list of T cell receptor beta chains from one sample in a study of cytomegalovirus exposure and HLA in healthy donors. Profiled with immunoSEQ multiplex PCR; TCRdb holds only in-frame clones, not every one. The sample has about 140,000 clones; roughly two thirds are singletons. Specimen: PBMCs. Receptor source: a male donor in good health and CMV-seronegative. The CDR3 runs from the conserved cysteine through the conserved F or W. The D gene is left open where the match is weak. Some rows have no size entry. The others give once, few or many, or a class for an expanded clone.

J: TRBJ2-2; D: NA; V: TRBV7-9; size: NA; DNA: TGTTCCAGCAGCTTAACACAGAACACCGGGGAGCTGTTTTTT; CDR3: CSSSLTQNTGELFF
J: TRBJ1-2; D: NA; V: TRBV21-1; size: few; DNA: TGTGCCAGCAGCAGCCCGCTTGGGACAGAACAATCTAACTATGGCTACACCTTC; CDR3: CASSSPLGTEQSNYGYTF
J: TRBJ2-5; D: NA; V: TRBV9; size: NA; DNA: TGTGCCAGCAGCGTAGGGGGGGGCGTAGGGGAGACCCAGTACTTC; CDR3: CASSVGGGVGETQYF
J: TRBJ1-3; D: NA; V: TRBV7-7; size: once; DNA: TGTGCCAGCAGCCCTCTTTTCGGCTCTGGAAACACCATATATTTT; CDR3: CASSPLFGSGNTIYF
J: TRBJ1-2; D: TRBD1; V: TRBV14; size: NA; DNA: TGTGCCAGCAGCCCAAGGGACCACAGGGGCTCTGGCTACACCTTC; CDR3: CASSPRDHRGSGYTF
J: TRBJ1-2; D: TRBD1; V: TRBV11-2; size: few; DNA: TGTGCCAGCAGCTTAGACAGGGACAGGGGGTCCAACTATGGCTACACCTTC; CDR3: CASSLDRDRGSNYGYTF
J: TRBJ2-2; D: TRBD2; V: TRBV7-8; size: few; DNA: TGTGCCAGCGTAGCGGGGGGGAACACCGGGGAGCTGTTTTTT; CDR3: CASVAGGNTGELFF
J: TRBJ2-1; D: TRBD1; V: TRBV9; size: NA; DNA: TGTGCCAGCAGCGTAGCCGGGACAGGGAGAAATGAGCAGTTCTTC; CDR3: CASSVAGTGRNEQFF
J: TRBJ1-2; D: NA; V: TRBV6-1; size: NA; DNA: TGTGCCAGCAGTGAAATTAGGGGTGTCGGCGGCTACACCTTC; CDR3: CASSEIRGVGGYTF
J: TRBJ2-5; D: TRBD1; V: TRBV5-1; size: NA; DNA: TGCGCCAGCAGCTTGGCCGGGACAGGGGCAGGTGAGCAGTACTTC; CDR3: CASSLAGTGAGEQYF
J: TRBJ2-7; D: TRBD1; V: TRBV15; size: NA; DNA: TGTGCCACCAGCAGAGCCGGGACAGGGTTCTACGAGCAGTACTTC; CDR3: CATSRAGTGFYEQYF
J: TRBJ2-3; D: TRBD2; V: TRBV7-3; size: NA; DNA: TGTGCCAGCAGCTTAAAACCCCCGTCTAGCGGGGGGGATACGCAGTATTTT; CDR3: CASSLKPPSSGGDTQYF
J: TRBJ1-1; D: TRBD1; V: TRBV5-4; size: NA; DNA: TGTGCCAGCAGCACTGACAGGGAGGTTGAAGCTTTCTTT; CDR3: CASSTDREVEAFF
J: TRBJ2-5; D: NA; V: TRBV18; size: few; DNA: TGTGCCAGCTCACCCGGGGGACTCGGAGAGACCCAGTACTTC; CDR3: CASSPGGLGETQYF
J: TRBJ1-2; D: NA; V: TRBV4-3; size: NA; DNA: TGCGCCAGCAGCCAAGACTTCCAGGGGAGCCACGGCTACACCTTC; CDR3: CASSQDFQGSHGYTF
J: TRBJ2-7; D: NA; V: TRBV5-6; size: NA; DNA: TGTGCCAGCAGCCAGGGGAGTAGCGGGTACGAGCAGTACTTC; CDR3: CASSQGSSGYEQYF
J: TRBJ1-2; D: TRBD1; V: TRBV9; size: NA; DNA: TGTGCCAGCAGCCCCCAGGGGACAGGCTATGGCTACACCTTC; CDR3: CASSPQGTGYGYTF
J: TRBJ2-1; D: NA; V: TRBV7-8; size: NA; DNA: TGTGCCAGCAGCTTAGCTAGGAGCTCCTACAATGAGCAGTTCTTC; CDR3: CASSLARSSYNEQFF
J: TRBJ2-1; D: NA; V: TRBV5-4; size: few; DNA: TGTGCCAGCAGCTTGTCTCTGGGCCCCTACAATGAGCAGTTCTTC; CDR3: CASSLSLGPYNEQFF
J: TRBJ1-4; D: TRBD1; V: TRBV28; size: NA; DNA: TGTGCCAGCAGTTTATACAGGGGGTACACTAATGAAAAACTGTTTTTT; CDR3: CASSLYRGYTNEKLFF
J: TRBJ2-2; D: TRBD2; V: TRBV5-6; size: NA; DNA: TGTGCCAGCAGTTCTCTCCTCCGATCTAGCGGGAACACCGGGGAGCTGTTTTTT; CDR3: CASSSLLRSSGNTGELFF
J: TRBJ2-2; D: NA; V: TRBV7-3; size: NA; DNA: TGTGCCAGCAGCTTAATAAATCCGGGGGGGGAGCTGTTTTTT; CDR3: CASSLINPGGELFF
J: TRBJ1-6; D: TRBD1; V: TRBV19; size: NA; DNA: TGTGCCAGTAGTGTCCGGGACAGGGATTCACCCCTCCACTTT; CDR3: CASSVRDRDSPLHF
J: TRBJ2-3; D: TRBD2; V: TRBV5-1; size: NA; DNA: TGCGCCAGCAGCTTGATACGGGGGGGCAGCACAGATACGCAGTATTTT; CDR3: CASSLIRGGSTDTQYF
J: TRBJ2-5; D: NA; V: TRBV6-1; size: NA; DNA: TGTGCCAGCAGTTTAAGCTACAGGGAGACCCAGTACTTC; CDR3: CASSLSYRETQYF
J: TRBJ2-2; D: TRBD1; V: TRBV7-2; size: NA; DNA: TGTGCCAGCAGCTGGACAGGGGCCCGGGGCAAGCTGTTTTTT; CDR3: CASSWTGARGKLFF
J: TRBJ2-3; D: TRBD2; V: TRBV5-3; size: NA; DNA: TGTGCCAGAAGCTTGCCTAGCGGGGGGTCAGATACGCAGTATTTT; CDR3: CARSLPSGGSDTQYF
J: TRBJ2-6; D: NA; V: TRBV6-6; size: NA; DNA: TGTGCCAGCAGTTATTCAGGGGACGGGGCCAACGTCCTGACTTTC; CDR3: CASSYSGDGANVLTF
J: TRBJ1-5; D: NA; V: TRBV7-8; size: few; DNA: TGTGCCAGCAGCTTAGCCAGGGTCGGCCAGCCCCAGCATTTT; CDR3: CASSLARVGQPQHF
J: TRBJ1-6; D: TRBD1; V: TRBV7-2; size: once; DNA: TGTGCCAGCAGCCGGGACAGGGGTTCACCCCTCCACTTT; CDR3: CASSRDRGSPLHF
J: TRBJ2-1; D: NA; V: TRBV27; size: NA; DNA: TGTGCCAGCAGTTACGGAGATCGCGAGCAGTTCTTC; CDR3: CASSYGDREQFF
J: TRBJ1-4; D: NA; V: TRBV28; size: once; DNA: TGTGCCAGCATCTCCGCGGGGCTGACTAATGAAAAACTGTTTTTT; CDR3: CASISAGLTNEKLFF
J: TRBJ2-7; D: NA; V: TRBV28; size: few; DNA: TGTGCCAGCAGCCCTGGGAGCTCCTACGAGCAGTACTTC; CDR3: CASSPGSSYEQYF
J: TRBJ2-2; D: NA; V: TRBV7-3; size: once; DNA: TGTGCCAGCAGCTTAAACAGGGCCCTAAACACCGGGGAGCTGTTTTTT; CDR3: CASSLNRALNTGELFF
J: TRBJ1-6; D: TRBD1; V: TRBV7-9; size: NA; DNA: TGTGCCAGCAGCTTCGGACAGGGGGCTTATTCACCCCTCCACTTT; CDR3: CASSFGQGAYSPLHF
J: TRBJ2-1; D: TRBD2; V: TRBV7-2; size: NA; DNA: TGTGCCAGCAGCTTAACTAGCGGACCCCACAATGAGCAGTTCTTC; CDR3: CASSLTSGPHNEQFF
J: TRBJ2-1; D: TRBD2; V: TRBV4-1; size: NA; DNA: TGCGCCAGCAGCCATCCTCTAGCGGGGGGGAGCTCCTACAATGAGCAGTTCTTC; CDR3: CASSHPLAGGSSYNEQFF
J: TRBJ2-7; D: NA; V: TRBV29-1; size: few; DNA: TGCAGCGTTGAAGGGATGGGAGGGGGTAGACATCGCTTTCCTGGCGAGCAGTACTTC; CDR3: CSVEGMGGGRHRFPGEQYF
J: TRBJ2-1; D: TRBD1; V: TRBV5-6; size: NA; DNA: TGTGCCAGCAGCTTGGGGACAGGTCCAAGCTCCTACAATGAGCAGTTCTTC; CDR3: CASSLGTGPSSYNEQFF
J: TRBJ1-2; D: NA; V: TRBV7-8; size: NA; DNA: TGTGCCAGCAGCTTTACATGGAGTTCTAACTATGGCTACACCTTC; CDR3: CASSFTWSSNYGYTF
J: TRBJ1-2; D: NA; V: TRBV4-2; size: NA; DNA: TGTGCCAGCAGCCAAACAGACAGCTATGGCTACACCTTC; CDR3: CASSQTDSYGYTF
J: TRBJ1-2; D: NA; V: TRBV7-8; size: NA; DNA: TGTGCCAGCAGTCCCCAGGGAAACTATGGCTACACCTTC; CDR3: CASSPQGNYGYTF
J: TRBJ2-1; D: TRBD1; V: TRBV9; size: NA; DNA: TGTGCCAGCAGCGTAGCCCCCGGACAGGGGGTCTATGAGCAGTTCTTC; CDR3: CASSVAPGQGVYEQFF
J: TRBJ2-5; D: NA; V: TRBV28; size: once; DNA: TGTGCCAGCAGCCCCACCGGGGGTTCGTTGGAGACCCAGTACTTC; CDR3: CASSPTGGSLETQYF
J: TRBJ1-1; D: TRBD1; V: TRBV9; size: NA; DNA: TGTGCCAGCAGCGCCTTACAGGGGGCTGGAGAAGCTTTCTTT; CDR3: CASSALQGAGEAFF
J: TRBJ1-2; D: TRBD1; V: TRBV9; size: few; DNA: TGTGCCAGCAGCCCGATCCCAGGGGGCAGTGACAGCTACACCTTC; CDR3: CASSPIPGGSDSYTF
J: TRBJ2-3; D: TRBD2; V: TRBV27; size: NA; DNA: TGTGCCACCCGGGGGGGAGGAAAAGATACGCAGTATTTT; CDR3: CATRGGGKDTQYF
J: TRBJ2-3; D: NA; V: TRBV18; size: NA; DNA: TGTGCCAGCTCACCACCGGTCAGGGTCACAGATACGCAGTATTTT; CDR3: CASSPPVRVTDTQYF
J: TRBJ1-3; D: NA; V: TRBV5-6; size: once; DNA: TGTGCCAGCAGCCACCCTCGACAGACTTCCTCTGGAAACACCATATATTTT; CDR3: CASSHPRQTSSGNTIYF
J: TRBJ2-7; D: NA; V: TRBV5-5; size: few; DNA: TGTGCCAGCAGCCCACGACCGCGAGCGCCGAGGAGCTCCTACGAGCAGTACTTC; CDR3: CASSPRPRAPRSSYEQYF
J: TRBJ1-6; D: NA; V: TRBV28; size: NA; DNA: TGTGCCAGCAGTTCGGGGATCTCCTATAATTCACCCCTCCACTTT; CDR3: CASSSGISYNSPLHF
J: TRBJ1-1; D: NA; V: TRBV10-3; size: NA; DNA: TGTGCCATCAGTGAGTCAGGGGCCGGTGACGCTTTCTTT; CDR3: CAISESGAGDAFF
J: TRBJ2-7; D: TRBD2; V: TRBV6-5; size: NA; DNA: TGTGCCACCAGCCGTGGGACTAGCGGCTCCTACGAGCAGTACTTC; CDR3: CATSRGTSGSYEQYF
J: TRBJ2-1; D: NA; V: TRBV14; size: NA; DNA: TGTGCCAGCAGCCCCGGACAGATCTTAATTTACAATGAGCAGTTCTTC; CDR3: CASSPGQILIYNEQFF
J: TRBJ2-3; D: TRBD1; V: TRBV19; size: NA; DNA: TGTGCCAGTAGTATCGGACAGGTCACAGATACGCAGTATTTT; CDR3: CASSIGQVTDTQYF
J: TRBJ2-3; D: NA; V: TRBV4-3; size: NA; DNA: TGCGCCAGCAGCCAGAGTGGGAAGAGGGGGGATACGCAGTATTTT; CDR3: CASSQSGKRGDTQYF